This T cell receptor (beta chain) was captured in a study of regulatory T cells in long-lasting Graves disease. V dropped 2 bases and J dropped 6 bases, with 17 bases sitting between them. Germline CDR1 is MDHEN and CDR2 is SYDVKM. This CDR3 spans 16 amino acids. This clonotype was observed at least ten times. The TCR beta library used iRepertoire HTBI primers with Arm-PCR amplification of CDR3. MiXCR was run by TCRdb on the multiplex PCR reads, yielding one entry per CDR3 protein. The sample yields 250,000 or so distinct CDR3 sequences, approximately 18% seen once. The time point here: newly diagnosed GD, antithyroid drugs for less than 3 months. With RNA extracted from PBMCs as input, the TCR library was made. Patients hailed from an endocrinology department in Xi'an, China. The EDTA tubes were filled with around 8.5 milliliters of drawn peripheral blood. These data were also reused for a study on T cells in Graves' hyperthyroidism and ophthalmopathy.

This chain joins TRBV28 and TRBJ2-1, with D possibly TRBD2 on 5 matching bases. The sequenced sample was peripheral blood mononuclear cells (PBMCs), obtained at new diagnosis, from a patient treated with antithyroid drugs. This TCR came from a woman aged 25 to 45 with Graves disease. The DNA of the CDR3 is TGTGCCAGCAGTTTAGGCGGCCGGGCGAGGGCCAATGAGCAGTTCTTC. Protein: CASSLGGRARANEQFF.